These T cell receptor beta chains were read from a single sample in a study of cytotoxic CD8 clonotypes in ibrutinib-treated CLL. Sequenced by immunoSEQ multiplex PCR; TCRdb stores in-frame clones only, minus some. The sample includes some 92,000 clones, 60% to 80% of them seen just once. The specimen was PBMCs, collected after 24 months of ibrutinib treatment. These receptors were taken from a human donor with chronic lymphocytic leukemia. Each CDR3 is given with its conserved first and last residue. The D gene is left open where the match is weak. The size entry is marked missing in some rows and otherwise reads once, few, many or a size class.

J gene: TRBJ1-4; V gene: TRBV30; clone size: few; D gene: TRBD1; CDR3 protein: CAWSPPAGGGEKLFF; CDR3 DNA: TGTGCCTGGAGTCCCCCCGCAGGGGGTGGAGAAAAACTGTTTTTT
J gene: TRBJ2-2; V gene: TRBV9; clone size: NA; D gene: NA; CDR3 protein: CASSVAGENTGELFF; CDR3 DNA: TGTGCCAGCAGCGTAGCAGGGGAGAACACCGGGGAGCTGTTTTTT
J gene: TRBJ1-2; V gene: TRBV7-3; clone size: NA; D gene: NA; CDR3 protein: CASSPHGQANYGYTF; CDR3 DNA: TGTGCCAGCAGCCCTCATGGGCAGGCTAACTATGGCTACACCTTC
J gene: TRBJ1-5; V gene: TRBV30; clone size: NA; D gene: TRBD1; CDR3 protein: CAWSLGQGTQPQHF; CDR3 DNA: TGTGCCTGGAGTTTAGGACAGGGAACTCAGCCCCAGCATTTT
J gene: TRBJ2-5; V gene: TRBV29-1; clone size: once; D gene: NA; CDR3 protein: CSVELSSGTQYF; CDR3 DNA: TGCAGCGTTGAACTCTCTTCGGGGACCCAGTACTTC
J gene: TRBJ1-5; V gene: TRBV28; clone size: NA; D gene: NA; CDR3 protein: CASSSGHQPQHF; CDR3 DNA: TGTGCCAGCAGTTCGGGGCATCAGCCCCAGCATTTT
J gene: TRBJ2-7; V gene: TRBV29-1; clone size: NA; D gene: TRBD1; CDR3 protein: CSVTDGQGWGYEQYF; CDR3 DNA: TGCAGCGTCACCGACGGACAGGGCTGGGGGTACGAGCAGTACTTC
J gene: TRBJ2-7; V gene: TRBV7-9; clone size: few; D gene: TRBD1; CDR3 protein: CASSPTPGTGARGQYF; CDR3 DNA: TGTGCCAGCAGCCCGACTCCCGGGACAGGGGCCCGCGGGCAGTACTTC
J gene: TRBJ1-5; V gene: TRBV5-8; clone size: once; D gene: NA; CDR3 protein: CASSWDDQPQHF; CDR3 DNA: TGTGCCAGCAGCTGGGATGATCAGCCCCAGCATTTT
J gene: TRBJ2-7; V gene: TRBV2; clone size: once; D gene: NA; CDR3 protein: CASRYQGEQYF; CDR3 DNA: TGTGCCAGCAGGTACCAGGGGGAGCAGTACTTC
J gene: TRBJ2-1; V gene: TRBV6-6; clone size: few; D gene: TRBD2; CDR3 protein: CASSPRTSANEQFF; CDR3 DNA: TGTGCCAGCAGTCCGCGGACTAGCGCCAATGAGCAGTTCTTC
J gene: TRBJ2-7; V gene: TRBV7-9; clone size: NA; D gene: TRBD1; CDR3 protein: CASSYDRGPEQYF; CDR3 DNA: TGTGCCAGCAGCTACGACAGGGGGCCCGAGCAGTACTTC
J gene: TRBJ2-2; V gene: TRBV18; clone size: NA; D gene: NA; CDR3 protein: CASSPNPGTGELFF; CDR3 DNA: TGTGCCAGCTCACCAAACCCCGGCACCGGGGAGCTGTTTTTT
J gene: TRBJ2-2; V gene: TRBV28; clone size: NA; D gene: NA; CDR3 protein: CASSSHRVISGELFF; CDR3 DNA: TGTGCCAGCAGTTCCCACAGGGTAATCTCCGGGGAGCTGTTTTTT
J gene: TRBJ2-4; V gene: TRBV19; clone size: NA; D gene: TRBD2; CDR3 protein: CASTQLQGTSPAKGNIQYF; CDR3 DNA: TGTGCCAGTACCCAACTCCAGGGGACTAGCCCTGCAAAGGGGAACATTCAGTACTTC
J gene: TRBJ2-5; V gene: TRBV7-6; clone size: NA; D gene: NA; CDR3 protein: CASSLTEGQSETQYF; CDR3 DNA: TGTGCCAGCAGCTTAACGGAGGGGCAGTCGGAGACCCAGTACTTC
J gene: TRBJ2-1; V gene: TRBV9; clone size: once; D gene: NA; CDR3 protein: CPPAVPPDNYNEQFF; CDR3 DNA: TGTCCCCCAGCAGTCCCCCCAGACAACTACAATGAGCAGTTCTTC
J gene: TRBJ1-3; V gene: TRBV6-1; clone size: NA; D gene: TRBD1; CDR3 protein: CATKQGESGNTIYF; CDR3 DNA: TGTGCCACCAAACAGGGGGAGTCTGGAAACACCATATATTTT
J gene: TRBJ2-1; V gene: TRBV4-1; clone size: NA; D gene: NA; CDR3 protein: CASSQVEVYNEQFF; CDR3 DNA: TGCGCCAGCAGCCAAGTGGAGGTCTACAATGAGCAGTTCTTC
J gene: TRBJ2-3; V gene: TRBV21-1; clone size: once; D gene: NA; CDR3 protein: CASSKVGHRTSTDTQYF; CDR3 DNA: TGTGCCAGCAGCAAAGTCGGTCACAGGACTAGCACAGATACGCAGTATTTT
J gene: TRBJ2-5; V gene: TRBV7-9; clone size: once; D gene: NA; CDR3 protein: CASRGRAPPEETQYF; CDR3 DNA: TGTGCCAGCAGAGGAAGGGCGCCTCCGGAGGAGACCCAGTACTTC
J gene: TRBJ2-5; V gene: TRBV19; clone size: once; D gene: TRBD1; CDR3 protein: CASRARTGMQETQYF; CDR3 DNA: TGTGCCAGTAGGGCTCGGACAGGGATGCAAGAGACCCAGTACTTC
J gene: TRBJ2-7; V gene: TRBV10-3; clone size: few; D gene: NA; CDR3 protein: CAISSGGGAYEQYF; CDR3 DNA: TGTGCCATCAGCTCAGGGGGAGGGGCCTACGAGCAGTACTTC
J gene: TRBJ1-2; V gene: TRBV5-1; clone size: few; D gene: NA; CDR3 protein: CATLQDGGNGYTF; CDR3 DNA: TGCGCCACCCTACAGGACGGAGGAAATGGCTACACCTTC
J gene: TRBJ2-7; V gene: TRBV4-2; clone size: NA; D gene: NA; CDR3 protein: CASSQERPNSYEQYF; CDR3 DNA: TGTGCCAGCAGCCAAGAACGACCGAACTCCTACGAGCAGTACTTC
J gene: TRBJ1-5; V gene: TRBV7-8; clone size: NA; D gene: TRBD1; CDR3 protein: CASSQGGQPQHF; CDR3 DNA: TGTGCCAGCAGTCAGGGGGGGCAGCCCCAGCATTTT
J gene: TRBJ2-7; V gene: TRBV6-1; clone size: NA; D gene: NA; CDR3 protein: CASSSASEQYF; CDR3 DNA: TGTGCCAGCAGCTCTGCATCCGAGCAGTACTTC
J gene: TRBJ2-3; V gene: TRBV11-2; clone size: NA; D gene: NA; CDR3 protein: CASSLNWWSTDTQYF; CDR3 DNA: TGTGCCAGCAGCTTGAACTGGTGGAGCACAGATACGCAGTATTTT